This is a list of T cell receptor beta chains from one sample in a study of vaccination and CD4 T cells after COVID-19. The antigens of these receptors remain unknown. TCRdb itself ran the PCR reads through MiXCR, one entry per CDR3 protein. The table includes approximately 17,000 distinct CDR3 sequences, nearly 50% detected once. The source material was CD4+ T cells from blood, cultured in vitro, sampled before SARS-CoV-2 vaccination. The receptors stem from a human donor who had recovered from COVID-19. CDR3s leave out the opening cysteine and the closing phenylalanine or tryptophan.

v_call: TRBV2
j_call: TRBJ1-1
cdr3_length: 11
cdr3_aa: ATRLGGDTEAF

v_call: TRBV20-1
j_call: TRBJ2-2
cdr3_length: 14
cdr3_aa: SARGKTAGGTGELF

v_call: TRBV20-1
j_call: TRBJ2-3
cdr3_length: 14
cdr3_aa: SASRGTSGSWDTQY

v_call: TRBV6-2/TRBV6-3
j_call: TRBJ1-1
cdr3_length: 9
cdr3_aa: ASSSPAEAF

v_call: TRBV10-3
j_call: TRBJ1-2
cdr3_length: 13
cdr3_aa: AIGLRDSQGGGYT

v_call: TRBV7-2
j_call: TRBJ1-1
cdr3_length: 11
cdr3_aa: ASSSTGLAEAF

v_call: TRBV18
j_call: TRBJ1-1
cdr3_length: 12
cdr3_aa: ASSERQTNTEAF

v_call: TRBV5-6
j_call: TRBJ1-1
cdr3_length: 13
cdr3_aa: ASSLTGRENTEAF

v_call: TRBV2
j_call: TRBJ2-3
cdr3_length: 11
cdr3_aa: ASRATSTDTQY

v_call: TRBV20-1
j_call: TRBJ2-2
cdr3_length: 11
cdr3_aa: SAPGPYTGELF

v_call: TRBV6-1
j_call: TRBJ2-3
cdr3_length: 13
cdr3_aa: ASSEIQATTDTQY

v_call: TRBV5-1
j_call: TRBJ1-1
cdr3_length: 12
cdr3_aa: ASSLRTMNTEAF

v_call: TRBV10-1
j_call: TRBJ2-7
cdr3_length: 13
cdr3_aa: ASGVGGSGPYEQY

v_call: TRBV20-1
j_call: TRBJ2-2
cdr3_length: 14
cdr3_aa: SASFMPGQGTGELF

v_call: TRBV2
j_call: TRBJ1-5
cdr3_length: 11
cdr3_aa: ASSEVTGGAQH

v_call: TRBV6-2/TRBV6-3
j_call: TRBJ1-2
cdr3_length: 12
cdr3_aa: ASSRDSDASGYT

v_call: TRBV6-2/TRBV6-3
j_call: TRBJ1-5
cdr3_length: 11
cdr3_aa: ASSYSPDQPQH

v_call: TRBV5-6
j_call: TRBJ1-5
cdr3_length: 13
cdr3_aa: ASSVLGQAGRPQH